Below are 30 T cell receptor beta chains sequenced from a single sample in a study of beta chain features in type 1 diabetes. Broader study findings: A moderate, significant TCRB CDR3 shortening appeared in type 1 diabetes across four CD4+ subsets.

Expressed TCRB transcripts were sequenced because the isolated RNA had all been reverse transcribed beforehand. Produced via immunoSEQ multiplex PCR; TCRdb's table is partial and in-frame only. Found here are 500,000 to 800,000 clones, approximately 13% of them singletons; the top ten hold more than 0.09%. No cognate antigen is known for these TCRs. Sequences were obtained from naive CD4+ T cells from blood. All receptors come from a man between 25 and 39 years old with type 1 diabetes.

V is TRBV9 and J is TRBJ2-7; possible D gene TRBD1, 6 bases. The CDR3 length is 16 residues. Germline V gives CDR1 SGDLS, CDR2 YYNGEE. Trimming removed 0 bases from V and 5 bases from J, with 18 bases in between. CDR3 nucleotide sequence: TGTGCCAGCAGCGTAGATGGGGGCGCGGAGTTCGACGAGCAGTACTTC. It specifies CASSVDGGAEFDEQYF.

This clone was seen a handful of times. The CDR3: CASSPLTKGPGSDGYTF. The CDR3 nucleotides are TGTGCCAGCTCACCACTAACGAAGGGTCCGGGTTCGGATGGCTACACCTTC. The chain uses TRBV18 and TRBJ1-2; D remains ambiguous. Trimming took 1 base from V and 6 from J, leaving 21 bases between them. CDR3 length equals 17 residues. The V gene's germline CDR1 is KGHSH and CDR2 LQKENI.

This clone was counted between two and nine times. The CDR3 sequence is CASSLVAGGTDTQYF. The CDR3 coding sequence is TGTGCCAGCAGCTTAGTAGCGGGGGGCACAGATACGCAGTATTTT. This chain connects TRBV7-9 to TRBJ2-3; TRBD2 matches at 9 bases. The CDR3 totals 15 residues. The junction had 0 bases not matched to a gene; V was cut back by 1 base and J by 1 base. Germline CDR1 SEHNR, CDR2 FQNEAQ (reference sequence).

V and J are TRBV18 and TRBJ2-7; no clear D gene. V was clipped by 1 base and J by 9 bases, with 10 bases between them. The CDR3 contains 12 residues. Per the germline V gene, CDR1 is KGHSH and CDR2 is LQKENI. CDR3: CASSPQAHMQYF. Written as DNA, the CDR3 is TGTGCCAGCTCACCACAGGCCCACATGCAGTACTTC.

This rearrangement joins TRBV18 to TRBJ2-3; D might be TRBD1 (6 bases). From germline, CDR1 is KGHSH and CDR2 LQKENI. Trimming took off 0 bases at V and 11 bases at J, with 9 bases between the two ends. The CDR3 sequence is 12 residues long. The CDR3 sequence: CASSPPGAEQYF. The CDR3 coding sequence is TGTGCCAGCTCACCACCGGGGGCTGAGCAGTATTTT.

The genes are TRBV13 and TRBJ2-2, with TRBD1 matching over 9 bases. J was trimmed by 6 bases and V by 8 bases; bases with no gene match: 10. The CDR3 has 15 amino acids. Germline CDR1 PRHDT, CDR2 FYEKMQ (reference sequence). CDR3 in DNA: TGTGCCAGCGTTGACCGGGACAGGGAATCCGGGGAGCTGTTTTTT. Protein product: CASVDRDRESGELFF.

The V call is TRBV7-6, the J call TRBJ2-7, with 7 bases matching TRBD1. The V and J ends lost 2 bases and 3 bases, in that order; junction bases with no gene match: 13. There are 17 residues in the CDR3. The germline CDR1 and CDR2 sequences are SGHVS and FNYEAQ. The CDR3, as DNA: TGTGCCAGCAGCTTATTCCCACGACAGGGTGGACGCTACGAGCAGTACTTC. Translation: CASSLFPRQGGRYEQYF.

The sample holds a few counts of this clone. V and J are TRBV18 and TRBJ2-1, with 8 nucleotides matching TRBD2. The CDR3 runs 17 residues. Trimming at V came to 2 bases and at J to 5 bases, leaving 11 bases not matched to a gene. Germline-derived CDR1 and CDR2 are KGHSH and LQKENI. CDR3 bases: TGTGCCAGCTCACCAATTGGCGGGGGGCCCCTCAACAATGAGCAGTTCTTC. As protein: CASSPIGGGPLNNEQFF.

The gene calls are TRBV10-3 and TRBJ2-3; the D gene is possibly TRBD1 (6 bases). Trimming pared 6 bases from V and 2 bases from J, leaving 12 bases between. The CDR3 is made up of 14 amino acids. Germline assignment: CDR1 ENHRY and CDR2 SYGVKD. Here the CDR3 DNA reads TGTGCCATCAGCGTCCGGGACAACACAGATACGCAGTATTTT. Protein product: CAISVRDNTDTQYF.

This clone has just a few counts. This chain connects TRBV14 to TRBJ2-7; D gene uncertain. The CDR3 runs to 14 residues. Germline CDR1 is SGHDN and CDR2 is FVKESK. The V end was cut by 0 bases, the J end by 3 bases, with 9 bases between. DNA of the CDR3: TGTGCCAGCAGCCAAGATGGGATCGGCTACGAGCAGTACTTC. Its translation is CASSQDGIGYEQYF.

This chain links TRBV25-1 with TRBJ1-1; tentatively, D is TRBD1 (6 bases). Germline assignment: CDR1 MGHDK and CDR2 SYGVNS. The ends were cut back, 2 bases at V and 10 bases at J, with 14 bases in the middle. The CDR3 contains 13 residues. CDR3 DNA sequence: TGTGCCAGCAGTGAACAGACAGGCGGAGGAGCTTTCTTT. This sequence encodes CASSEQTGGGAFF. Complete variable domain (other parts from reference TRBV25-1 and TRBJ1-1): EADIYQTPRYLVIGTGKKITLECSQTMGHDKMYWYQQDPGMELHLIHYSYGVNSTEKGDLSSESTVSRIRTEHFPLTLESARPSHTSQYLCASSEQTGGGAFFGQGTRLTVV.

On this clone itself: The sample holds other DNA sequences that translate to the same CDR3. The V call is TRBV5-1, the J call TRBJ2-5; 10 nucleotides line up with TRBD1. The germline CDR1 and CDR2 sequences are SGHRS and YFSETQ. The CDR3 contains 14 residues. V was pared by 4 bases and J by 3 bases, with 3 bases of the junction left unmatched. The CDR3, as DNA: TGCGCCAGCAGCCCCGGGACAGGGGAAGAGACCCAGTACTTC. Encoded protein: CASSPGTGEETQYF.

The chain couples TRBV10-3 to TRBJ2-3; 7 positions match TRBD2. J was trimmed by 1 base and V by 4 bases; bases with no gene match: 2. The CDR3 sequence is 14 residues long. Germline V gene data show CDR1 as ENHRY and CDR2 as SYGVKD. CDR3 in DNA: TGTGCCATCAGTGGACTAGCTGGCACAGATACGCAGTATTTT. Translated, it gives CAISGLAGTDTQYF.

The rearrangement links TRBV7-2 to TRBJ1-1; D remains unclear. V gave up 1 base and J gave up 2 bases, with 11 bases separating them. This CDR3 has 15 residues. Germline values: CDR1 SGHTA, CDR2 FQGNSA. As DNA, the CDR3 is TGTGCCAGCAGCTTAGTGGGGTCCCTTAACACTGAAGCTTTCTTT. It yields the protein CASSLVGSLNTEAFF.

The CDR3 DNA sequence: TGTACCTGGCGTGGGACTAGCAAGGACACAGATACGCAGTATTTT. This sequence encodes CTWRGTSKDTDTQYF. This sequence joins TRBV25-1 and TRBJ2-3, with 9 bases identical to TRBD2. The germline V gene encodes CDR1 MGHDK and CDR2 SYGVNS. This CDR3 is built from 15 residues.

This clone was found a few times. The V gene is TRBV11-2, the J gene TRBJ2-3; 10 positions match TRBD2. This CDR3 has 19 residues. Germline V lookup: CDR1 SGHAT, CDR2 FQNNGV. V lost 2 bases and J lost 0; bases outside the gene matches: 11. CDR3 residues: CASSLSFLAGGRSTDTQYF. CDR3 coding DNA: TGTGCCAGCAGCTTATCTTTCTTAGCGGGGGGCAGAAGCACAGATACGCAGTATTTT.

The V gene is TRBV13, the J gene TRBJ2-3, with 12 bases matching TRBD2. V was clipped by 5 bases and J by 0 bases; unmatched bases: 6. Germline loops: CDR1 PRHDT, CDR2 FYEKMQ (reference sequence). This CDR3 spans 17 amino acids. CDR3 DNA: TGTGCCAGCAGCACCCGGACTAGCGGGATTAGCACAGATACGCAGTATTTT. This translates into CASSTRTSGISTDTQYF.

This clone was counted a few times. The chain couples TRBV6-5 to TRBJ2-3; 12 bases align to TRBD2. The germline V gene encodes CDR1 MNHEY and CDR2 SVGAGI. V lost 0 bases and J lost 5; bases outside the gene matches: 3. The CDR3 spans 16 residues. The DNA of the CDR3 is TGTGCCAGCAGTTACTCGACTAGCGGGGGTGGAGATACGCAGTATTTT. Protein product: CASSYSTSGGGDTQYF.

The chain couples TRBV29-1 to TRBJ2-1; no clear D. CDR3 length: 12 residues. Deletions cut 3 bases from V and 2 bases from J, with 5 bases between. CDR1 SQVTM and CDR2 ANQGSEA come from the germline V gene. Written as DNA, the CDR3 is TGCAGCGTTGACATCCCCTACAATGAGCAGTTCTTC. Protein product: CSVDIPYNEQFF.

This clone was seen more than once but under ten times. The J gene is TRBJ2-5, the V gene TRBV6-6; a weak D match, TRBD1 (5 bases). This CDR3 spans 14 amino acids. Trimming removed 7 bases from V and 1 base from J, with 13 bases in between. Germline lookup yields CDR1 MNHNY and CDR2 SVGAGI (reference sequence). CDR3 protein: CASTLQETQETQYF. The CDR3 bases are TGTGCCAGCACTTTACAGGAGACCCAAGAGACCCAGTACTTC.

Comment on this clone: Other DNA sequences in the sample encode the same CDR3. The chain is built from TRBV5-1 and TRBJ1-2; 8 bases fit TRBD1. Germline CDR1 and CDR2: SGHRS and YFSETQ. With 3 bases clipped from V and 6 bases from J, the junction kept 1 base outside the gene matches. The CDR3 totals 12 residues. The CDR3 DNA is TGCGCCAGCAGCTCGGACAGGGATGGCTACACCTTC. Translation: CASSSDRDGYTF.

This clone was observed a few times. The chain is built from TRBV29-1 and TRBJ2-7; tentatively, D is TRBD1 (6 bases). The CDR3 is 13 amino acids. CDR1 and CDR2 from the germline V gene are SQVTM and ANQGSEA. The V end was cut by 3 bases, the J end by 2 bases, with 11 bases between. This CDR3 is CSVDLQGTYEQYF. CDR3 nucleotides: TGCAGCGTTGACCTTCAGGGGACCTACGAGCAGTACTTC.

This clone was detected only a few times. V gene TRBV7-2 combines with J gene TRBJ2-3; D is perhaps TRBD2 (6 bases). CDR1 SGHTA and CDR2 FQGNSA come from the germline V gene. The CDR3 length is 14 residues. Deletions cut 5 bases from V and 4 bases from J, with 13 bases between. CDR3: CASSRSPSADTQYF. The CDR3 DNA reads TGTGCCAGCAGCCGAAGCCCTAGCGCAGATACGCAGTATTTT.

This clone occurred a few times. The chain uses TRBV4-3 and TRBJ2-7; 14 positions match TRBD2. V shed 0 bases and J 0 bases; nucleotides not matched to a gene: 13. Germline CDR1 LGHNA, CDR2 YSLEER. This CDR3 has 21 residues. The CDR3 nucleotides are TGCGCCAGCAGCCAAGACCTACCCATGGGACTAGCGGGGGCCCACTCCTACGAGCAGTACTTC. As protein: CASSQDLPMGLAGAHSYEQYF.

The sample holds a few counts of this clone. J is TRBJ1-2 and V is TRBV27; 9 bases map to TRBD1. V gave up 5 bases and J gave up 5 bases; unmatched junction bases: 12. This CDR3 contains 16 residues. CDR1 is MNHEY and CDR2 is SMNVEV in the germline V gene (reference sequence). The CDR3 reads CASSPHISGQGYGYTF. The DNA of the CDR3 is TGTGCCAGCAGTCCCCATATCTCCGGACAGGGGTATGGCTACACCTTC.

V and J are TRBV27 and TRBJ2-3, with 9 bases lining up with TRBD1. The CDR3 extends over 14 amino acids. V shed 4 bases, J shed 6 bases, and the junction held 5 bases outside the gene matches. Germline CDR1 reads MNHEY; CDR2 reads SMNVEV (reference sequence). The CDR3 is CASSSTQGADTQYF. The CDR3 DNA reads TGTGCCAGCAGTTCGACACAGGGGGCCGATACGCAGTATTTT.

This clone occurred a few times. The CDR3 reads CASSLTMDTEAFF. The DNA of the CDR3 is TGTGCCAGCAGCTTAACGATGGACACTGAAGCTTTCTTT. V gene TRBV11-1 combines with J gene TRBJ1-1, with unresolved D. The CDR3 consists of 13 residues. Between the trimmed V and J ends, which lost 2 bases and 3 bases, there was a span of 7 bases. CDR1 and CDR2 (germline): SGHAT, FQDESV (reference sequence).

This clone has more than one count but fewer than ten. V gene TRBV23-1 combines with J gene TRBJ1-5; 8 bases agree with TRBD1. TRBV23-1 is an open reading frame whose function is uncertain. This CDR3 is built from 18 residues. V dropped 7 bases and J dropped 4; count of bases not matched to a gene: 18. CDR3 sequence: CASITKCVRQGRNQPQHF. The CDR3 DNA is TGCGCCAGCATCACAAAATGCGTTCGACAGGGGAGGAATCAGCCCCAGCATTTT.

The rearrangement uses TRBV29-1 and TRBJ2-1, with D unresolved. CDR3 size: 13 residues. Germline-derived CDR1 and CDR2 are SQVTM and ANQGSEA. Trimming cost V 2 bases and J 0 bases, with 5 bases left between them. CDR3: CSVELFSYNEQFF. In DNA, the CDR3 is TGCAGCGTTGAACTGTTCTCCTACAATGAGCAGTTCTTC.

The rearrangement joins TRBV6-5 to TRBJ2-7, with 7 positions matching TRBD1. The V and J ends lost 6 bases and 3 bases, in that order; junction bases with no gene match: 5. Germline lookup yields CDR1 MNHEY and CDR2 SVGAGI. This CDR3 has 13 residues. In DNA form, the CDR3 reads TGTGCCAGCAGAACCCGGGACAGCTACGAGCAGTACTTC. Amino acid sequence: CASRTRDSYEQYF.